The rows below give T cell receptor beta chains drawn from one sample of a study of a mutant IDH1 vaccine in newly diagnosed glioma. For these TCRs, the target antigens are not known. Only in-frame clones appear in the TCRdb table, and some are missing; sequencing was by immunoSEQ multiplex PCR. This sample has roughly 120,000 clones, with almost 90% found just once. The sample consisted of PBMCs, taken from a glioma patient whose treatment included an IDH1 peptide vaccine. Receptor source: a woman between 50 and 59 years old with glioma. CDR3s include the opening cysteine and the closing phenylalanine or tryptophan. A D gene is named only where the DNA matches it firmly. For some rows the clone size is stated as once, few or many, or as a class when expanded; others skip it.

D gene: TRBD1; clone size: NA; J gene: TRBJ2-7; CDR3 length: 14; V gene: TRBV4-1; CDR3 DNA: TGCGCCAGCAGCCAAGGGCAGGGGGCCTACGAGCAGTACTTC; CDR3 protein: CASSQGQGAYEQYF
D gene: NA; clone size: NA; J gene: TRBJ2-7; CDR3 length: 16; V gene: TRBV5-1; CDR3 DNA: TGCGCCAGCAGCTTGGTCGTGTTTTCTGGGGCCTACGAGCAGTACTTC; CDR3 protein: CASSLVVFSGAYEQYF
D gene: TRBD2; clone size: NA; J gene: TRBJ2-5; CDR3 length: 15; V gene: TRBV28; CDR3 DNA: TGTGCCAGCAGTTTACCAAAGCGGGAGTGGGAGACCCAGTACTTC; CDR3 protein: CASSLPKREWETQYF
D gene: TRBD1; clone size: NA; J gene: TRBJ2-7; CDR3 length: 15; V gene: TRBV7-8; CDR3 DNA: TGTGCCAGCAGCTCCTGGACAGGGTCAGATTTCGAGCAGTACTTC; CDR3 protein: CASSSWTGSDFEQYF
D gene: TRBD1; clone size: once; J gene: TRBJ2-3; CDR3 length: 15; V gene: TRBV7-3; CDR3 DNA: TGTGCCAGCAGCCCACAGGGGGCTTCGGCAGATACGCAGTATTTT; CDR3 protein: CASSPQGASADTQYF
D gene: NA; clone size: NA; J gene: TRBJ1-1; CDR3 length: 13; V gene: TRBV6-4; CDR3 DNA: TGTGCCAGCAGTGAGCAAAGGGACACTGAAGCTTTCTTT; CDR3 protein: CASSEQRDTEAFF
D gene: NA; clone size: NA; J gene: TRBJ2-7; CDR3 length: 13; V gene: TRBV30; CDR3 DNA: TGTGCCTGGTGTATAGGGGGGGGTTACGAGCAGTACTTC; CDR3 protein: CAWCIGGGYEQYF
D gene: NA; clone size: NA; J gene: TRBJ1-4; CDR3 length: 14; V gene: TRBV9; CDR3 DNA: TGTGCCAGCAGCGGGACAGCAACTAATGAAAAACTGTTTTTT; CDR3 protein: CASSGTATNEKLFF
D gene: NA; clone size: NA; J gene: TRBJ1-5; CDR3 length: 16; V gene: TRBV21-1; CDR3 DNA: TGTGCCAGCAGCGGTCACAGGGGGAGGCGTAATCAGCCCCAGCATTTT; CDR3 protein: CASSGHRGRRNQPQHF
D gene: TRBD1; clone size: few; J gene: TRBJ1-2; CDR3 length: 13; V gene: TRBV6-5; CDR3 DNA: TGTGCCAGCAGCCGGACAGGGAGGTATGGCTACACCTTC; CDR3 protein: CASSRTGRYGYTF
D gene: NA; clone size: NA; J gene: TRBJ2-5; CDR3 length: 16; V gene: TRBV27; CDR3 DNA: TGTGCCAGCAGCCCCCCGGGACTCCGGGGGATGGAGACCCAGTACTTC; CDR3 protein: CASSPPGLRGMETQYF
D gene: NA; clone size: once; J gene: TRBJ1-5; CDR3 length: 17; V gene: TRBV19; CDR3 DNA: TGTGCCAGTAGTATAAAGTTGTCGTGGGCTGGCCATCAGCCCCAGCATTTT; CDR3 protein: CASSIKLSWAGHQPQHF
D gene: NA; clone size: few; J gene: TRBJ1-2; CDR3 length: 16; V gene: TRBV28; CDR3 DNA: TGTGCCAGCAGTCTCCCTCTGAGCACAGCTAACTATGGCTACACCTTC; CDR3 protein: CASSLPLSTANYGYTF
D gene: NA; clone size: once; J gene: TRBJ2-6; CDR3 length: 14; V gene: TRBV27; CDR3 DNA: TGTGCCAGCAGTCCTCACTCTGGGGCCAACGTCCTGACTTTC; CDR3 protein: CASSPHSGANVLTF
D gene: TRBD1; clone size: NA; J gene: TRBJ1-4; CDR3 length: 16; V gene: TRBV9; CDR3 DNA: TGTGCCAGCAGCACCCGACAGGGTTTAAGCGGTGAAAAACTGTTTTTT; CDR3 protein: CASSTRQGLSGEKLFF
D gene: NA; clone size: NA; J gene: TRBJ2-3; CDR3 length: 13; V gene: TRBV27; CDR3 DNA: TGTGCCAGCAGTTCATACTTCACAGATACGCAGTATTTT; CDR3 protein: CASSSYFTDTQYF
D gene: TRBD1; clone size: NA; J gene: TRBJ1-1; CDR3 length: 14; V gene: TRBV19; CDR3 DNA: TGTGCCAGTAGTATAGGACAGGGGTACACTGAAGCTTTCTTT; CDR3 protein: CASSIGQGYTEAFF
D gene: NA; clone size: NA; J gene: TRBJ1-2; CDR3 length: 13; V gene: TRBV27; CDR3 DNA: TGTGCCAGCAGTTTACGAGAGGCCACTGGCTACACCTTC; CDR3 protein: CASSLREATGYTF
D gene: NA; clone size: NA; J gene: TRBJ2-1; CDR3 length: 15; V gene: TRBV5-1; CDR3 DNA: TGCGCCAGCAGCCCCGCGGGGGCTAGCTACAATGAGCAGTTCTTC; CDR3 protein: CASSPAGASYNEQFF
D gene: TRBD2; clone size: NA; J gene: TRBJ2-1; CDR3 length: 15; V gene: TRBV5-4; CDR3 DNA: TGTGCCAGCAGCTATACCGGGACTAGAGACAATGAGCAGTTCTTC; CDR3 protein: CASSYTGTRDNEQFF
D gene: NA; clone size: NA; J gene: TRBJ2-3; CDR3 length: 13; V gene: TRBV18; CDR3 DNA: TGTGCCAGCTCACCAGTGGGTACAGATACGCAGTATTTT; CDR3 protein: CASSPVGTDTQYF
D gene: NA; clone size: NA; J gene: TRBJ1-3; CDR3 length: 15; V gene: TRBV7-2; CDR3 DNA: TGTGCCAGCAGCTCCAGCACCTTTGACGGAAACACCATATATTTT; CDR3 protein: CASSSSTFDGNTIYF